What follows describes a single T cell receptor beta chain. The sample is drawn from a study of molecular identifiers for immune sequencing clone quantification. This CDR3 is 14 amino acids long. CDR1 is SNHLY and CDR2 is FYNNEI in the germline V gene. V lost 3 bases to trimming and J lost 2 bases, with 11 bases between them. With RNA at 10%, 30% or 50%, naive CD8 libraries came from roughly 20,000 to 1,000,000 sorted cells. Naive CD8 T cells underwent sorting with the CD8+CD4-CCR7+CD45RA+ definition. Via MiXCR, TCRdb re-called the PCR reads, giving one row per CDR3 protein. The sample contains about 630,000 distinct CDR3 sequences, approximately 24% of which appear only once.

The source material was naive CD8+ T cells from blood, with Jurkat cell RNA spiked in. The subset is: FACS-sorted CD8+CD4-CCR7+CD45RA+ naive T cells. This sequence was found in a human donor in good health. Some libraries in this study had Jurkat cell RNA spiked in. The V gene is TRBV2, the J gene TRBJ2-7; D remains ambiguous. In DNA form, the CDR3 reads TGTGCCAGCAGTGACCGTGGGTCGCCCTACGAGCAGTACTTC. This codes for CASSDRGSPYEQYF.